These 20 T cell receptor beta chains originate from one sample sequenced in a study of regulatory T cells in long-lasting Graves disease. iRepertoire HTBI primers and Arm-PCR of CDR3 regions built TCR beta libraries. Using its own MiXCR run on the multiplex PCR reads, TCRdb lists one record per CDR3 protein. The top ten clones hold roughly 20% of a sample with approximately 400,000 distinct CDR3 sequences, around 21% of them seen once. Specified time point: persistent/refractory GD, antithyroid drugs over 5 years with positive TRAb. The TCR library was made from RNA that had been extracted from PBMCs in TRIzol. The sequenced sample was peripheral blood mononuclear cells (PBMCs), obtained when the disease was refractory, from a patient treated with antithyroid drugs. These receptors were collected from a female donor with Graves disease.

This clonotype was seen only a few times. The chain joins TRBV5-4 to TRBJ2-7; 13 bases align to TRBD2. After removal of 3 bases from V and 6 bases from J, the junction contained 6 bases not matched to a gene. The germline gives CDR1 SGHNT, CDR2 YYREEE (reference sequence). This CDR3 contains 15 residues. CDR3: CASSSVGLAGFEQYF. The CDR3 DNA reads TGTGCCAGCAGCTCCGTGGGACTAGCGGGATTCGAGCAGTACTTC.

This clonotype was picked up a small number of times. The chain uses TRBV30 and TRBJ2-7; D possibly corresponds to TRBD2 (6 bases). Trimming left V 0 bases short and J 5 bases short, with 11 bases between. CDR1 is GTSNPN and CDR2 is SVGIG in the germline V gene (reference sequence). The CDR3 loop spans 13 amino acids. Written as DNA, the CDR3 is TGTGCCTGGAGTGTAAGCCTAGCGCACGAGCAGTACTTC. Its protein is CAWSVSLAHEQYF.

About this clonotype: With a much larger clone just one base away, this may be a read error. The chain couples TRBV6-5 to TRBJ1-1; no definite D call. The CDR3 runs 15 residues. Per the germline V gene, CDR1 is MNHEY and CDR2 is SVGAGI. The V gene lost 0 bases and the J gene lost 1 base, with 9 bases spanning the gap. The CDR3 sequence: CASSYSAASNTEAFF. CDR3 DNA: TGTGCCAGCAGTTACTCGGCAGCTTCGAACACTGAAGCTTTCTTT.

This clonotype was recorded many times. The V gene is TRBV11-2, the J gene TRBJ2-7; no clear D gene. CDR3 length equals 15 residues. Trimming removed 0 bases from V and 6 bases from J, with 15 bases in between. Germline CDR1 reads SGHAT; CDR2 reads FQNNGV. The CDR3 bases are TGTGCCAGCAGCTTAGAAGTGAGTGGGATTGGCGAGCAGTACTTC. This codes for CASSLEVSGIGEQYF.

This clonotype was recorded at least ten times. V is TRBV6-2 or TRBV6-3 and J is TRBJ2-7, with D unclear. V was pared by 0 bases and J by 6 bases, with 12 bases between. The germline V gene has CDR1 MNHEY and CDR2 SVGEGT. The CDR3 covers 14 residues. The CDR3: CASSYSKGSLEQYF. DNA for the CDR3: TGTGCCAGCAGTTACTCGAAGGGTTCTCTCGAGCAGTACTTC.

This clonotype came up a few times. A junction boundary mismatches the germline segment, possibly from a read error. The chain joins TRBV6-1 to TRBJ2-2, with TRBD1 matching 7 bases. From germline, CDR1 is MNHNS and CDR2 SASEGT. The CDR3 runs 14 residues. CDR3: CATSEGTDTGELFF. The DNA for the CDR3 is TGTGCCACCAGTGAGGGGACAGACACCGGGGAGCTGTTTTTT.

This clonotype was observed many times. This sequence joins TRBV7-2 and TRBJ2-7; D might be TRBD1 (6 bases). The CDR3 spans 15 residues. CDR1 is SGHTA and CDR2 is FQGNSA in the germline V gene. V lost 1 base and J lost 0, with 10 bases in between. The CDR3 bases are TGTGCCAGCAGCTTAGAAGGGGGAGTCTCCTACGAGCAGTACTTC. Translation: CASSLEGGVSYEQYF.

This clonotype was found many times. V and J are TRBV7-8 and TRBJ2-5, with 9 nucleotides matching TRBD2. This CDR3 is built from 15 residues. Germline trimming cut 3 bases from V and 5 bases from J; bases unmatched to any gene: 7. Looked up from germline, CDR1 is SGHVS and CDR2 is FQNEAQ. DNA for the CDR3: TGTGCCAGCAGCTTTCTAGCGGGGCGAGGGGAGACCCAGTACTTC. As protein: CASSFLAGRGETQYF. The variable domain in full, completed from reference TRBV7-8 and TRBJ2-5, reads GAGVSQSPRYKVAKRGQDVALRCDPISGHVSLFWYQQALGQGPEFLTYFQNEAQLDKSGLPSDRFFAERPEGSVSTLKIQRTQQEDSAVYLCASSFLAGRGETQYFGPGTRLLVL.

Regarding this clonotype: A much larger clone lies a single base off, so this may be a read error. The chain joins TRBV27 to TRBJ1-4; no reliable D call. This CDR3 contains 15 residues. CDR1 is MNHEY, CDR2 SMNVEV, per germline (reference sequence). CDR3 in amino acids: CASQEGPATNEKLVF. Written as DNA, the CDR3 is TGTGCCAGCCAGGAAGGTCCCGCAACTAATGAAAAACTGGTTTTT.

This clonotype occurred many times. The chain uses TRBV6-1 and TRBJ1-5; possibly TRBD1 for D (5 bases). In germline, CDR1 is MNHNS, CDR2 SASEGT. This CDR3 comprises 15 residues. The germline V and J ends were trimmed by 6 bases and 7 bases, with 19 bases remaining between them. CDR3 coding DNA: TGTGCCAGCAGGCCGACAGATTGGGTCCGACAGCCCCAGCATTTT. Amino acid sequence: CASRPTDWVRQPQHF.

The chain recombines TRBV11-2 with TRBJ2-1, with 13 bases identical to TRBD2. Per germline, CDR1 SGHAT and CDR2 FQNNGV. V shed 2 bases and J 9 bases; nucleotides not matched to a gene: 10. This CDR3 is 17 amino acids long. CDR3 in DNA: TGTGCCAGCAGCTTACACACCGGGACTAGCGGGGTTATTGAGCAGTTCTTC. Translated, it gives CASSLHTGTSGVIEQFF.

This clonotype appeared a few times. The V and J genes are TRBV6-1 and TRBJ1-5; 7 bases map to TRBD1. The CDR3 has 15 residues. V lost 6 bases to trimming and J lost 5 bases; unmatched junction nucleotides: 10. The V gene's germline CDR1 is MNHNS and CDR2 SASEGT. The CDR3 DNA follows: TGTGCCAGCAGGGGGACAGTGCCTATCGATCAGCCCCAGCATTTT. Amino acids: CASRGTVPIDQPQHF.

J is TRBJ1-1 and V is TRBV7-9, with 8 nucleotides matching TRBD1. CDR1 and CDR2 (germline): SEHNR, FQNEAQ (reference sequence). CDR3 size: 16 residues. The V segment lost 6 bases and the J segment 4 bases; nucleotides outside the gene matches: 13. The CDR3 nucleotides read TGTGCCAGCAGTCGAGCTCCACAGGGGGTACTCACTGAAGCTTTCTTT. Translation: CASSRAPQGVLTEAFF.

This clonotype was detected only a few times. This sequence joins TRBV29-1 and TRBJ1-2; 7 bases match TRBD1. This CDR3 is built from 11 residues. Germline CDR1 reads SQVTM; CDR2 reads ANQGSEA. V lost 7 bases, J lost 8 bases, and 7 bases stayed unmatched. The CDR3 DNA reads as TGCAGCGCCGGAGACAGGGCGGGCTACACCTTC. This sequence encodes CSAGDRAGYTF.

Many counts were recorded for this clonotype. The J gene is TRBJ2-2, the V gene TRBV13, with D uncertain. Germline V lookup: CDR1 PRHDT, CDR2 FYEKMQ (reference sequence). This CDR3 spans 13 amino acids. V lost 6 bases, J lost 2 bases, and 7 bases lay in between. This chain's CDR3 is CASSSPNTGELFF. The CDR3, as DNA: TGTGCCAGCAGTTCACCTAACACCGGGGAGCTGTTTTTT.

The table lists this clonotype with many counts. The CDR3 loop is CASSLSLDSLETQYF. The CDR3 DNA sequence: TGTGCCAGCAGTCTCTCGTTAGACAGTCTAGAGACCCAGTACTTC. The rearrangement uses TRBV27 and TRBJ2-5; the D gene is possibly TRBD1 (5 bases). V was clipped by 5 bases and J by 4 bases, with 17 bases between them. Germline V gives CDR1 MNHEY, CDR2 SMNVEV (reference sequence). The CDR3 contains 15 residues.

This chain connects TRBV7-2 to TRBJ2-2; no clear D. Germline V gene data show CDR1 as SGHTA and CDR2 as FQGNSA. The CDR3 is made up of 14 amino acids. V lost 1 base, J lost 4 bases, and 7 bases lay in between. CDR3 coding DNA: TGTGCCAGCAGCTTAGACGTGTCCACCGGGGAGCTGTTTTTT. Amino acid sequence: CASSLDVSTGELFF.

The V call is TRBV30, the J call TRBJ1-3; D uncertain. The CDR3 extends over 11 amino acids. The germline V gene has CDR1 GTSNPN and CDR2 SVGIG (reference sequence). V lost 6 bases and J 0 bases, leaving 3 bases between the germline ends. The CDR3 bases are TGTGCCTGCCTCTCTGGAAACACCATATATTTT. It encodes CACLSGNTIYF.

This clonotype was observed a few times. The rearrangement links TRBV19 to TRBJ1-1; unclear D gene. The CDR3 has 9 residues. V lost 8 bases and J lost 6, with 4 bases in between. Germline V lookup: CDR1 LNHDA, CDR2 SQIVND (reference sequence). The CDR3 DNA is TGTGCCAGTGACCCTGAAGCTTTCTTT. This encodes CASDPEAFF.

This clonotype was counted many times. V gene TRBV6-5 combines with J gene TRBJ1-2; D perhaps matches TRBD1 (6 bases). CDR1 is MNHEY and CDR2 is SVGAGI in the germline V gene. Trimming removed 2 bases at V and 6 bases at J, with 10 bases between. The CDR3 length is 13 residues. Written as DNA, the CDR3 is TGTGCCAGCAGTTACAGGGGGGTGGATGGCTACACCTTC. Protein sequence: CASSYRGVDGYTF.